These T cell receptor beta chains were read from a single sample in a study of T cell responses to AZD1222 COVID-19 vaccine. TCRdb's copy holds only in-frame clones and misses some; the assay was immunoSEQ multiplex PCR. The repertoire consists of approximately 300,000 clones, with 90% to 95% occurring once and the leading ten covering 0.55%. The specimen comprised peripheral blood, sampled 28 days after the second AZD1222 dose. The receptor source for this set is an adult who received the AZD1222 COVID-19 vaccine. Both conserved end residues are part of each CDR3. The order of the fields is V gene, CDR3 protein.

TRBV7-9 CASTSLNTEAFF
TRBV11-3 CASSLSGNTEAFF
TRBV7-6 CASSLPPGPSDSPLHF
TRBV6-1 CASSDRMNTEAFF
TRBV5-1 CASSFSQGGTEAFF
TRBV5-1 CASSFSGTMNTEAFF
TRBV2 CASSWREGDTQYF
TRBV6-5 CASRYLSNQPQHF
TRBV7-8 CASSSSRTQNTEAFF
TRBV27 CASKKGSDTQYF
TRBV28 CASTPMGQGVEAFF
TRBV5-1 CASSLTSGTTEGSQFF
TRBV11-1 CASSLSNEQFF
TRBV27 CASSLLKGATEAFF
TRBV3-1/TRBV3-2 CASSQVRPRSWNTEAFF
TRBV19 CASSIGTGSNQPQHF
TRBV7-9 CASSLVGTSGSDTQYF
TRBV15 CATSRGQGNSPLHF
TRBV2 CASSDQGWEKLFF
TRBV7-9 CASSLQGRYTEAFF
TRBV12-3/TRBV12-4 CASSWDHNEQFF
TRBV6-1 CASSDGMGIPYGYTF
TRBV4-3 CASSQGAGTYGYTF
TRBV19 CASSIGQGQNQPQHF
TRBV28 CASIQSSGANVLTF
TRBV29-1 CSVEARQGKDTQYF
TRBV11-2 CASSHAGGFLETQYF
TRBV29-1 CSVEGGASYGYTF
TRBV2 CASGTGTGFRQPQHF
TRBV6-2/TRBV6-3 CASSWDRVNYGYTF
TRBV2 CASSEALGGRVNTEAFF
TRBV5-1 CASSSDTNTGELFF
TRBV3-1/TRBV3-2 CASSLASARNEQFF
TRBV6-6 CASDHRTGGTEAFF
TRBV28 CASSLSSGIANTGELFF
TRBV2 CATGTVQETQYF
TRBV27 CASRQDYNEQFF
TRBV7-9 CASSPHGTDTQYF
TRBV28 CACIRTVNTEAFF
TRBV12-3/TRBV12-4 CASSSASSYGYTF
TRBV5-5 CASSFRQGGYEQYF
TRBV5-1 CASAPGGTMNTEAFF
TRBV2 CASSVPGQRGRAFF
TRBV14 CASSRLQGETEAFF
TRBV5-6 CASSTGQGGNQPQHF
TRBV5-5 CASSLENNYGYTF
TRBV11-1 CASGLLQGEGYEQYF
TRBV2 CASKGTERNTEAFF
TRBV9 CASSRPGAPGNTIYF
TRBV5-4 CASSLSSLGGYTF
TRBV7-3 CASSLSHGNTGELFF
TRBV24-1 CATSDGGEDTQYF
TRBV5-3 CARSLLKAYDTDTQYF
TRBV7-3 CASSLAGGPNEQFF